This is a list of T cell receptor beta chains from one sample in a study of shared clonotypes between healthy human individuals. Data came from immunoSEQ multiplex PCR; TCRdb stores just in-frame clones and leaves some out. Of 950,000 to 1,300,000 clones in the sample, more than 60% were seen once. The sample was memory CD4+ T cells sorted from blood. Every receptor here comes from a man aged 18 to 35 in good health. The CDR3 runs from the conserved cysteine through the conserved F or W. Fields, in order: V gene, clone size, CDR3 length, D gene, J gene, CDR3 DNA, CDR3 protein. The D gene is left open where the match is weak. Clone size is stated in some rows and not others, as once, few, many or a class when expanded.

>TRBV9|NA|14|NA|TRBJ1-2
TGTGCCAGCAGCGCCTCAGTTCGTGACTATGGCTACACCTTC
CASSASVRDYGYTF
>TRBV6-5|NA|14|NA|TRBJ1-5
TGTGCCAGCAGCGAAAACAGGGGCAATCAGCCCCAGCATTTT
CASSENRGNQPQHF
>TRBV29-1|NA|14|NA|TRBJ1-4
TGCAGCGCGAGGAGGGGGGGGCTCGGTGAAAAACTGTTTTTT
CSARRGGLGEKLFF
>TRBV2|NA|14|TRBD2|TRBJ2-1
TGTGCCAGACCTGGACTAGCGGGAGTTGATGAGCAGTTCTTC
CARPGLAGVDEQFF
>TRBV30|few|14|NA|TRBJ1-2
TGTGCCTGGAGTGTAACCAGGGCTGGCAATGGCTACACCTTC
CAWSVTRAGNGYTF
>TRBV18|NA|13|TRBD1|TRBJ2-1
TGTGCCAGCTCACCGGGACAGTTCAATGAGCAGTTCTTC
CASSPGQFNEQFF
>TRBV15|NA|18|NA|TRBJ2-7
TGTGCCACCAGCAGAGATAGGCCCACCAGAGGACAGTCCTACGAGCAGTACTTC
CATSRDRPTRGQSYEQYF
>TRBV28|NA|15|NA|TRBJ2-3
TGTGCCAGCAAGGGCCGCGGGCTCGGCACAGATACGCAGTATTTT
CASKGRGLGTDTQYF
>TRBV18|NA|13|NA|TRBJ1-2
TGTGCCAGCTCACCAGGGGGCGCCGATGGCTACACCTTC
CASSPGGADGYTF
>TRBV19|NA|15|TRBD2|TRBJ2-3
TGTGCCAGTAGTATTCGCCTAGCGGGCACAGATACGCAGTATTTT
CASSIRLAGTDTQYF
>TRBV19|NA|14|NA|TRBJ1-5
TGTGCCAGTAAGGGGGACGTTCGCAATCAGCCCCAGCATTTT
CASKGDVRNQPQHF
>TRBV10-3|NA|15|TRBD2|TRBJ2-7
TGTGCCAACCATCCTAGCGGGGGCCCCACCTACGAGCAGTACTTC
CANHPSGGPTYEQYF
>TRBV28|NA|13|NA|TRBJ1-2
TGTGCCAGCAGTTTTGGGCAGAGTATGGGCTACACCTTC
CASSFGQSMGYTF